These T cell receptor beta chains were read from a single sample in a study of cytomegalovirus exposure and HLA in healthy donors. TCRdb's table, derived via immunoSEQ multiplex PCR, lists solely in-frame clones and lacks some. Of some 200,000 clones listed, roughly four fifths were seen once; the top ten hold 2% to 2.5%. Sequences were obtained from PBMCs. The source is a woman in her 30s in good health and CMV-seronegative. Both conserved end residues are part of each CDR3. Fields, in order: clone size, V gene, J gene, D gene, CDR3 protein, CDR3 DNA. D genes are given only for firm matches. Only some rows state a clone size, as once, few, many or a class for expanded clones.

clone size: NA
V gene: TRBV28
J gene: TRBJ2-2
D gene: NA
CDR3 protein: CASSLQTPGLKGGELFF
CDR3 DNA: TGTGCCAGCAGTTTGCAAACCCCGGGACTTAAAGGCGGGGAGCTGTTTTTT

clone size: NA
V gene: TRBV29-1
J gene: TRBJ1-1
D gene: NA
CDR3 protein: CSVEGRPDTEAFF
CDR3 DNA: TGCAGCGTTGAAGGTCGTCCAGACACTGAAGCTTTCTTT

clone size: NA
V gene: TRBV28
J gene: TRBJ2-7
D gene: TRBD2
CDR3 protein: CASSLTSGTYEQYF
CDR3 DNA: TGTGCCAGCAGTTTAACTAGCGGAACATACGAGCAGTACTTC

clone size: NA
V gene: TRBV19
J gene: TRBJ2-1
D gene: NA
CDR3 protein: CASSTLGQPDYNEQFF
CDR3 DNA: TGTGCCAGTAGTACTTTAGGACAGCCCGACTACAATGAGCAGTTCTTC

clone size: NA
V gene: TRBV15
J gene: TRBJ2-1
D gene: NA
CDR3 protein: CATSSRLLQGRNEQFF
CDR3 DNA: TGTGCCACCAGCAGCCGCTTACTTCAGGGAAGGAATGAGCAGTTCTTC

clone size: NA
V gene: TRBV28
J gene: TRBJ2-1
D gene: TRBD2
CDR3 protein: CASTSPGTSGNEQFF
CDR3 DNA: TGTGCCAGCACCTCCCCCGGGACTAGCGGCAATGAGCAGTTCTTC

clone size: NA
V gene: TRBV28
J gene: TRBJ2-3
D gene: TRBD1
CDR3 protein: CASSQMIRDRASDTQYF
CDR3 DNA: TGTGCCAGCAGTCAAATGATCCGGGACAGGGCATCAGATACGCAGTATTTT

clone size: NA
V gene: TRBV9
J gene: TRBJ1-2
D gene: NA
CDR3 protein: CASSVGDGGYYGYTF
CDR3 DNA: TGTGCCAGCAGCGTAGGAGACGGGGGGTACTATGGCTACACCTTC

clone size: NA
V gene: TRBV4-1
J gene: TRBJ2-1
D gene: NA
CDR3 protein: CASSLRTNSYNEQFF
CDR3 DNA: TGCGCCAGCAGCCTACGGACAAACTCCTACAATGAGCAGTTCTTC

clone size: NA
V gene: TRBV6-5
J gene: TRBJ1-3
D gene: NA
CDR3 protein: CASSYSDSSGNTIYF
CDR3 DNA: TGTGCCAGCAGTTACTCTGACAGCTCTGGAAACACCATATATTTT

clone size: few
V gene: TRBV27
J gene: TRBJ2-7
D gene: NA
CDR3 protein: CASSLGGGPYEQYF
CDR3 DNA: TGTGCCAGCAGTTTAGGAGGGGGCCCCTACGAGCAGTACTTC

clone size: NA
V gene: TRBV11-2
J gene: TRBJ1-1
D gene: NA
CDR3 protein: CASSLGLSGQRAFF
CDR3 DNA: TGTGCCAGCAGCTTAGGTTTGTCGGGACAAAGGGCTTTCTTT

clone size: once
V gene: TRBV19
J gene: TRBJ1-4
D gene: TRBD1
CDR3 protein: CASSAGTGRGEKLFF
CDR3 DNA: TGTGCCAGTAGTGCGGGGACAGGCCGCGGGGAAAAACTGTTTTTT

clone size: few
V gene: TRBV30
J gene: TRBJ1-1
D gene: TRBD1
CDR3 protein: CAWGIQGATEAFF
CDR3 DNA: TGTGCCTGGGGCATACAGGGGGCGACTGAAGCTTTCTTT

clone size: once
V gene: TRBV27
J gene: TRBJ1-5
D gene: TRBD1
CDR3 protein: CASSPQGAHEQPQHF
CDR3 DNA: TGTGCCAGCAGCCCACAGGGGGCGCATGAACAGCCCCAGCATTTT

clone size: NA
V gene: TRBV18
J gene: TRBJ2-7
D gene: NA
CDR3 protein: CASSPPFRGTWHEQYF
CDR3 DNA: TGTGCCAGCTCACCACCGTTTAGGGGGACGTGGCACGAGCAGTACTTC

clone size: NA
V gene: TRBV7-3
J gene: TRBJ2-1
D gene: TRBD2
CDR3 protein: CASSPHSGTGYNEQFF
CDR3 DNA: TGTGCCAGCAGCCCACATAGCGGGACGGGTTACAATGAGCAGTTCTTC

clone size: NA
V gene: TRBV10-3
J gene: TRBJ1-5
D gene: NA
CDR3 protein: CAISESAGAYQPQHF
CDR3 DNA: TGTGCCATCAGTGAGTCCGCAGGGGCTTATCAGCCCCAGCATTTT

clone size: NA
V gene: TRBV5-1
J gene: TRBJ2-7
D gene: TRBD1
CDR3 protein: CASSTGQGPYEQYF
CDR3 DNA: TGCGCCAGCAGCACGGGACAGGGTCCCTACGAGCAGTACTTC

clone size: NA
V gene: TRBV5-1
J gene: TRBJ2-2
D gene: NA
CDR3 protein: CASSLGGANTGELFF
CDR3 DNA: TGCGCCAGCAGCTTGGGCGGGGCGAACACCGGGGAGCTGTTTTTT

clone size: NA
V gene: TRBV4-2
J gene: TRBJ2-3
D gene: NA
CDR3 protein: CASSQEDGVDTQYF
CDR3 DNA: TGTGCCAGCAGCCAAGAAGACGGAGTGGATACGCAGTATTTT

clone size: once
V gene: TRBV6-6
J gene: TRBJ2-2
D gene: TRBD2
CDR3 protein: CASSKPSGLNTGELFF
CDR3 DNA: TGTGCCAGCAGTAAGCCTAGCGGCTTGAACACCGGGGAGCTGTTTTTT

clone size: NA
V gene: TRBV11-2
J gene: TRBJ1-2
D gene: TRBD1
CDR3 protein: CASSSPRTGRRGGYTF
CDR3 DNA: TGTGCCAGCAGCTCCCCTCGGACAGGGAGGAGGGGTGGCTACACCTTC

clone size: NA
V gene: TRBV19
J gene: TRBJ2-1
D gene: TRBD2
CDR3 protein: CASSSGRVIEQFF
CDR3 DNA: TGTGCCAGTAGTAGCGGGAGAGTAATTGAGCAGTTCTTC

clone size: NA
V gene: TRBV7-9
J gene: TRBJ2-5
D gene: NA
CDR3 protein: CASSPRTVQETQYF
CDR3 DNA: TGTGCCAGCAGCCCTAGGACAGTCCAAGAGACCCAGTACTTC

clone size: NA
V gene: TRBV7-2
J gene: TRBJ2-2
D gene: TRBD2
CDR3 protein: CASSPGLAGGGELFF
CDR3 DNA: TGTGCCAGCAGCCCCGGACTAGCGGGGGGCGGGGAGCTGTTTTTT

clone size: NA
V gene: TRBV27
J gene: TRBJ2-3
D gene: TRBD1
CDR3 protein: CASSSIRQGGTDTQYF
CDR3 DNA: TGTGCCAGCAGTTCCATCCGACAGGGGGGCACAGATACGCAGTATTTT

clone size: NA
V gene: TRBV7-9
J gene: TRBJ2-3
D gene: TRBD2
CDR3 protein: CAGSASGATDTQYF
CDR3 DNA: TGTGCTGGGTCGGCTAGCGGAGCCACAGATACGCAGTATTTT

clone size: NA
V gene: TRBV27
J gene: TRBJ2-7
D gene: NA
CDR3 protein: CASRQGLGSYEQYF
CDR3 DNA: TGTGCCAGCCGTCAGGGGTTGGGGAGCTACGAGCAGTACTTC

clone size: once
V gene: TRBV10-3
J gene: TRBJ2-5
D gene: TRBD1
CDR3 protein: CAISTTGTGSETQYF
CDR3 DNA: TGTGCCATCAGTACAACCGGGACAGGGTCTGAGACCCAGTACTTC

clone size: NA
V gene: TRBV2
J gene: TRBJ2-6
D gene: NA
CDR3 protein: CASSDRVGANVLTF
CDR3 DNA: TGTGCCAGCAGTGACAGGGTTGGGGCCAACGTCCTGACTTTC

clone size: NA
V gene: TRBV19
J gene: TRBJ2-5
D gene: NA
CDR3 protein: CASSIRDQETQYF
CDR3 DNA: TGTGCCAGTAGTATCCGGGACCAAGAGACCCAGTACTTC

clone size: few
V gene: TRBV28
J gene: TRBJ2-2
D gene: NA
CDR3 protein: CASSRWATGELFF
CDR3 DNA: TGTGCCAGCAGTCGGTGGGCCACCGGGGAGCTGTTTTTT

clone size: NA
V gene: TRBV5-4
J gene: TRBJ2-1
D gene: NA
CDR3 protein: CASSFGHYNEQFF
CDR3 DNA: TGTGCCAGCAGCTTTGGGCACTACAATGAGCAGTTCTTC

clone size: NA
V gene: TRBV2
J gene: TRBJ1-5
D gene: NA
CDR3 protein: CASGGFVVPNQPQHF
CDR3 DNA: TGTGCCAGCGGAGGGTTCGTGGTCCCCAATCAGCCCCAGCATTTT

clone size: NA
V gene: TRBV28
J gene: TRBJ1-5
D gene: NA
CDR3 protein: CASSLYGTNNQPQHF
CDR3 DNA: TGTGCCAGCAGTTTATATGGCACAAACAATCAGCCCCAGCATTTT

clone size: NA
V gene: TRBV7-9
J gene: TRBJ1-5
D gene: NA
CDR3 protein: CASSPAGSWGNQPQHF
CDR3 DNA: TGTGCCAGCAGCCCGGCGGGTTCTTGGGGTAATCAGCCCCAGCATTTT

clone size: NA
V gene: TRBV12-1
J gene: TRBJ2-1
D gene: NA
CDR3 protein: CASSFRALTSGGAVINEQFF
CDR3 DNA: TGTGCCAGCAGCTTTCGGGCCCTGACTAGCGGGGGGGCCGTAATCAATGAGCAGTTCTTC

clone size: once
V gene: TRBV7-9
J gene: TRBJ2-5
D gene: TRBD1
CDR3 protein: CASSLAGTEETQYF
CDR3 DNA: TGTGCCAGCAGCTTAGCGGGGACAGAAGAGACCCAGTACTTC

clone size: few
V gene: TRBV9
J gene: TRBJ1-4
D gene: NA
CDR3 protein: CASSGDGTTNEKLFF
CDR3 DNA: TGTGCCAGCAGCGGAGATGGTACAACTAATGAAAAACTGTTTTTT

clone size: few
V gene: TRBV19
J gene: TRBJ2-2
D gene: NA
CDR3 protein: CASTNYPNTGELFF
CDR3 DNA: TGTGCCAGTACTAACTACCCGAACACCGGGGAGCTGTTTTTT

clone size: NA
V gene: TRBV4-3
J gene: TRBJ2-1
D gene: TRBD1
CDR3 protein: CASSQNRGGEQFF
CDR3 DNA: TGCGCCAGCAGCCAAAACAGGGGTGGGGAGCAGTTCTTC

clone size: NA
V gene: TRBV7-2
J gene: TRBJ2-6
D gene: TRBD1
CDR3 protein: CASTRTGTSGANVLTF
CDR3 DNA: TGTGCCAGCACCCGGACAGGGACCTCTGGGGCCAACGTCCTGACTTTC

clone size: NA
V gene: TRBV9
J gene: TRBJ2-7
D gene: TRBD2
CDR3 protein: CASSPGLAPAGEQYF
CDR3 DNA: TGTGCCAGCAGCCCCGGACTAGCGCCAGCGGGGGAGCAGTACTTC

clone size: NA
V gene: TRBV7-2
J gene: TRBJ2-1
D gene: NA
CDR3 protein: CASSLEAGLNEQFF
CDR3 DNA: TGTGCCAGCAGCTTAGAGGCGGGGCTCAATGAGCAGTTCTTC

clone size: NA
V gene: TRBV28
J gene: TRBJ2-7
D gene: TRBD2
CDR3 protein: CASSLTSGSREQYF
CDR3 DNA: TGTGCCAGCAGCCTGACTAGCGGGAGTCGGGAGCAATACTTC

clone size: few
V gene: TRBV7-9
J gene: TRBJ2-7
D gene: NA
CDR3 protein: CASSHLGSYEQYF
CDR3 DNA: TGTGCCAGCAGCCACCTTGGGAGCTACGAGCAGTACTTC

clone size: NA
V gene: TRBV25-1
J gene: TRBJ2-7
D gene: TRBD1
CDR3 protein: CASSENEGQGFEQYF
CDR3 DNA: TGTGCCAGCAGTGAAAATGAGGGACAGGGGTTCGAGCAGTACTTC

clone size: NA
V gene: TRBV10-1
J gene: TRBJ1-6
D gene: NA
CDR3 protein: CASSESTLPSPLHF
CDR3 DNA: TGCGCCAGCAGTGAGTCGACTCTACCTTCACCCCTCCACTTT

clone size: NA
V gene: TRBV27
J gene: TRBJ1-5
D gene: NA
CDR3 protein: CASSIQENQPQHF
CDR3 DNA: TGTGCCAGCAGCATACAGGAGAATCAGCCCCAGCATTTT

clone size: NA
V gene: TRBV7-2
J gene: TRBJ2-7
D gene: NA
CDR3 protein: CASSLEPGQSYEQYF
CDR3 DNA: TGTGCCAGCAGCTTAGAGCCTGGACAGTCCTACGAGCAGTACTTC

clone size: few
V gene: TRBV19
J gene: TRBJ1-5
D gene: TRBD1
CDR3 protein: CASSTRTGDNNQPQHF
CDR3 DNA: TGTGCCAGTAGTACAAGGACAGGGGACAACAATCAGCCCCAGCATTTT

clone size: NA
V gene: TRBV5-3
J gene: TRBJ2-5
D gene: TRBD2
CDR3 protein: CARSPGGLAGAPETQYF
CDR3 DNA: TGTGCCAGAAGCCCCGGAGGACTAGCGGGAGCACCAGAGACCCAGTACTTC

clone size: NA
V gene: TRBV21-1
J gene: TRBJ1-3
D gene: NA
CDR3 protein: CASSIITGGSGNTIYF
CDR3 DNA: TGTGCCAGCAGCATTATAACAGGGGGGTCTGGAAACACCATATATTTT

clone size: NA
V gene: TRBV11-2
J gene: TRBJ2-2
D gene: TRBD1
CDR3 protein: CASSSGQGGVTGELFF
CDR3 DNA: TGTGCCAGCAGCAGCGGACAGGGTGGGGTCACCGGGGAGCTGTTTTTT

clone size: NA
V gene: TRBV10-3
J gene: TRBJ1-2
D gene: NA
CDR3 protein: CAISEPNDRKGYGYTF
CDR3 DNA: TGTGCCATCAGTGAGCCAAACGACAGGAAGGGCTATGGCTACACCTTC

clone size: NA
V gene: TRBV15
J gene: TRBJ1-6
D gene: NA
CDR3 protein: CATSRLDNSPLHF
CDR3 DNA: TGTGCCACCAGCAGACTAGATAATTCACCCCTCCACTTT

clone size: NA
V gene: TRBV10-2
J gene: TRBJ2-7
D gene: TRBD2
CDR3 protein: CASTRGSGGAGEQYF
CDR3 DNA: TGCGCCAGCACCAGAGGGTCGGGGGGGGCAGGTGAGCAGTACTTC